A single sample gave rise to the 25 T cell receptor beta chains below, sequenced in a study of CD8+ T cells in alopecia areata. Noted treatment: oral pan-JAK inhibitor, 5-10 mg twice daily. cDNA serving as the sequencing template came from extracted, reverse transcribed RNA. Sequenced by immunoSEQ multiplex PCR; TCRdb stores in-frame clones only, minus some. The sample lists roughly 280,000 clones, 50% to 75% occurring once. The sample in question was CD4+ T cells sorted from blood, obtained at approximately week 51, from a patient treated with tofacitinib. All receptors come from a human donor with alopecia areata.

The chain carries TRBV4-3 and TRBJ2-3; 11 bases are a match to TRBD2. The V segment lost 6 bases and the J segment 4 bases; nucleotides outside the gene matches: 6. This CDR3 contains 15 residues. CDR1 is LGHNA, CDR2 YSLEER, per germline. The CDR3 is CASSLAGGIADTQYF. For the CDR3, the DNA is TGCGCCAGCAGTCTAGCGGGGGGTATCGCAGATACGCAGTATTTT.

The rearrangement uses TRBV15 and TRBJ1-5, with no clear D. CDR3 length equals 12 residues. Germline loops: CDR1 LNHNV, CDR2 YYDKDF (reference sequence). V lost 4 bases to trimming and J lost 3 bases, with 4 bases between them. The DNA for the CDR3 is TGTGCCACCAGCAAATTCAATCAGCCCCAGCATTTT. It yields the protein CATSKFNQPQHF.

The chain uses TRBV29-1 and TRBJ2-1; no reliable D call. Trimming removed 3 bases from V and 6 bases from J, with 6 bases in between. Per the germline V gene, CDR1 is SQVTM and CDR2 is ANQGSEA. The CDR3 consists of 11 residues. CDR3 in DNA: TGCAGCGTTGATCGGATCAATGAGCAGTTCTTC. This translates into CSVDRINEQFF.

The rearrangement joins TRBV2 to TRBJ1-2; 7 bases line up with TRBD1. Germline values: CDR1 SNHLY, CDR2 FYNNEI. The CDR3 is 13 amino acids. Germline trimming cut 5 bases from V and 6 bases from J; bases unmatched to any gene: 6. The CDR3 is CASSSQGWDGYTF. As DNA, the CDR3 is TGTGCCAGCAGTTCACAGGGGTGGGATGGCTACACCTTC.

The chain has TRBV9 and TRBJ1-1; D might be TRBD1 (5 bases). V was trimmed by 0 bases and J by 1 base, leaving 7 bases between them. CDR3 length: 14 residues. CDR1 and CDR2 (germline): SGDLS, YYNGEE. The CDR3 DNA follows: TGTGCCAGCAGCGTAGGGGGGTGGAACACTGAAGCTTTCTTT. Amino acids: CASSVGGWNTEAFF.

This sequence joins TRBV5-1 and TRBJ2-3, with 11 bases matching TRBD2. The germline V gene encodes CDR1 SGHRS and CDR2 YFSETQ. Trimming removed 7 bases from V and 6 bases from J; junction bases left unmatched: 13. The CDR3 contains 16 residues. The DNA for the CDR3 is TGCGCCAGCTCCGACCTTCTAGCGGGGGGCGAGGATACGCAGTATTTT. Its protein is CASSDLLAGGEDTQYF.

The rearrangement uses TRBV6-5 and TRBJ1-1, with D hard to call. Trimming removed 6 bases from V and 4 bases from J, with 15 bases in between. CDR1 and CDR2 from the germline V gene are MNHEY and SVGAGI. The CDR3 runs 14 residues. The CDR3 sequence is CASSLEGGVTEAFF. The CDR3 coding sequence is TGTGCCAGCAGCCTCGAGGGAGGTGTCACTGAAGCTTTCTTT.

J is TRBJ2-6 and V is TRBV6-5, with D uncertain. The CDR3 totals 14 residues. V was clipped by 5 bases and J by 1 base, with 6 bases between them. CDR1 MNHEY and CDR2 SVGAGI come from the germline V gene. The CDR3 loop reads CASSRGSGANVLTF. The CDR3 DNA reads TGTGCCAGCAGTCGAGGTTCTGGGGCCAACGTCCTGACTTTC.

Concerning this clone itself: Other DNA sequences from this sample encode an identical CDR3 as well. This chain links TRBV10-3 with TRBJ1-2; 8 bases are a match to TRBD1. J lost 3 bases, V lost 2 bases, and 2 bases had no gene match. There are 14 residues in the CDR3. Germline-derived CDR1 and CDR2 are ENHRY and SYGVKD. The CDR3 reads CAISETDRDYGYTF. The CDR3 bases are TGTGCCATCAGTGAGACGGACAGGGACTATGGCTACACCTTC.

This CDR3 is CASSSDIGNEQFF. As DNA, the CDR3 is TGTGCCAGCAGCTCCGACATTGGGAATGAGCAGTTCTTC. The rearrangement links TRBV7-2 to TRBJ2-1, with D unresolved. CDR1 and CDR2 from the germline V gene are SGHTA and FQGNSA. Trimming removed 4 bases at V and 7 bases at J, with 11 bases between. The CDR3 is 13 amino acids.

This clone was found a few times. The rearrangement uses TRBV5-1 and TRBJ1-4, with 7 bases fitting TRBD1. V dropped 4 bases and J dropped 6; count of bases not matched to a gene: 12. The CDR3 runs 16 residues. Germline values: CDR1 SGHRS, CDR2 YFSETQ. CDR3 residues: CASSPGTVVMDEKLFF. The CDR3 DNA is TGCGCCAGCAGCCCTGGGACAGTCGTAATGGATGAAAAACTGTTTTTT.

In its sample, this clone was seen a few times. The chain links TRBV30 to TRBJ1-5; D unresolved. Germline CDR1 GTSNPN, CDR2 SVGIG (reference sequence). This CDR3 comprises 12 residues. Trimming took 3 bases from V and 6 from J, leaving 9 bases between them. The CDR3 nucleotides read TGTGCCTGGAGCAGAGGTAGTCAGCCCCAGCATTTT. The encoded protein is CAWSRGSQPQHF.

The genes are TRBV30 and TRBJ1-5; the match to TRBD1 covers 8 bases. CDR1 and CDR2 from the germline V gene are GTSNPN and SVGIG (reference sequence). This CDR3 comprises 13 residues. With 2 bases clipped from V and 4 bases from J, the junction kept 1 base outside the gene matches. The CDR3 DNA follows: TGTGCCTGGAGTCACAGGGGGAATCAGCCCCAGCATTTT. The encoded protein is CAWSHRGNQPQHF. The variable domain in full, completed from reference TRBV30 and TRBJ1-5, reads SQTIHQWPATLVQPVGSPLSLECTVEGTSNPNLYWYRQAAGRGLQLLFYSVGIGQISSEVPQNLSASRPQDRQFILSSKKLLLSDSGFYLCAWSHRGNQPQHFGDGTRLSIL.

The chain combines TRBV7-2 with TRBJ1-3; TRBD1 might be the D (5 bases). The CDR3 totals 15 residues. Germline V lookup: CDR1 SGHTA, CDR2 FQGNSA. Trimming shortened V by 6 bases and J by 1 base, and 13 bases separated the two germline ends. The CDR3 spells CASSLGTLSGNTIYF. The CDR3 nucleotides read TGTGCCAGCAGTCTAGGGACTCTTTCTGGAAACACCATATATTTT.

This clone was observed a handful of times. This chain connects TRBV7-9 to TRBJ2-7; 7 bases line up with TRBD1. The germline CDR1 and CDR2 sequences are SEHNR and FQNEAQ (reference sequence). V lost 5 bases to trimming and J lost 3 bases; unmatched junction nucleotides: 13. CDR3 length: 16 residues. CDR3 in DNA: TGTGCCAGCAGCCCCCAATTGGGACAGCGAAACTACGAGCAGTACTTC. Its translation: CASSPQLGQRNYEQYF.

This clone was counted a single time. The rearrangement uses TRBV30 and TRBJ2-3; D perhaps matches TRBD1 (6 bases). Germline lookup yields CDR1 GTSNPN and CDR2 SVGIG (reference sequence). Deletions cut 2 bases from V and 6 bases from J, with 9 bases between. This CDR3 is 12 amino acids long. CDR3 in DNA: TGTGCCTGGAGTATCACAGGGGATACGCAGTATTTT. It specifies CAWSITGDTQYF.

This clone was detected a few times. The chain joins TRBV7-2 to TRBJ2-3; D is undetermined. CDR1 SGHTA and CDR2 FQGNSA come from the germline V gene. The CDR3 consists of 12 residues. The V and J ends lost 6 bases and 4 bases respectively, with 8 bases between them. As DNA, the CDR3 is TGTGCCAGCAGAGAAAGCGCAGATACGCAGTATTTT. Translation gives CASRESADTQYF.

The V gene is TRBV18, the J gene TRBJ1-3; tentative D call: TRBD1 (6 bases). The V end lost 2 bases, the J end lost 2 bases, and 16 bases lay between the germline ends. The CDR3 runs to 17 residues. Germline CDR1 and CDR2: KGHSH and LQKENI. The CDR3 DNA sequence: TGTGCCAGCTCACCATCACAACAGGGATTTACTGGAAACACCATATATTTT. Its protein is CASSPSQQGFTGNTIYF. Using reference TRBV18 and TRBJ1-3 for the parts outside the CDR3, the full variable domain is NAGVMQNPRHLVRRRGQEARLRCSPMKGHSHVYWYRQLPEEGLKFMVYLQKENIIDESGMPKERFSAEFPKEGPSILRIQQVVRGDSAAYFCASSPSQQGFTGNTIYFGEGSWLTVV.

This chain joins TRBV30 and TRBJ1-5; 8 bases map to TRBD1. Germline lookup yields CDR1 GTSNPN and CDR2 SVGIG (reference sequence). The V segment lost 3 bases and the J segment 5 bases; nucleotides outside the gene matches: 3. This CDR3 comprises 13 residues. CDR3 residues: CAWRDRADQPQHF. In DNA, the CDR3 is TGTGCCTGGAGGGACAGGGCAGATCAGCCCCAGCATTTT.

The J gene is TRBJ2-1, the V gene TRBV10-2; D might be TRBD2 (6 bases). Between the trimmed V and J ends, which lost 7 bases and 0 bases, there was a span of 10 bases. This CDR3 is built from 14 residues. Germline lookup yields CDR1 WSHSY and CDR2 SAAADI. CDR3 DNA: TGCGCCAGCATGGGAGGTCTCTCCTACAATGAGCAGTTCTTC. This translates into CASMGGLSYNEQFF.

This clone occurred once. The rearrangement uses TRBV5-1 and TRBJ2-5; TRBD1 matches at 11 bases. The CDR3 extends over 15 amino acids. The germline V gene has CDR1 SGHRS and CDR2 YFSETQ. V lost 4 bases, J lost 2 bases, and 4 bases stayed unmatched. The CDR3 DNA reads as TGCGCCAGCAGCATGGACAGGGGGCCTCAAGAGACCCAGTACTTC. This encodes CASSMDRGPQETQYF.

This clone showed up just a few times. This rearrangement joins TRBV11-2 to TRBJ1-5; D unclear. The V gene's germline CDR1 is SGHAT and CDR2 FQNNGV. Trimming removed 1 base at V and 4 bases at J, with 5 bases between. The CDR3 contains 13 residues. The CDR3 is CASSLGENQPQHF. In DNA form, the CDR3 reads TGTGCCAGCAGCTTAGGAGAGAATCAGCCCCAGCATTTT.

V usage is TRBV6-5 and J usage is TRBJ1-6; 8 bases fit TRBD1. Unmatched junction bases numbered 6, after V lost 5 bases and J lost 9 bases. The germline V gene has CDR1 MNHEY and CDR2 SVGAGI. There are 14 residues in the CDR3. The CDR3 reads CASSNTGGASPLHF. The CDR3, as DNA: TGTGCCAGCAGTAACACAGGGGGTGCTTCACCCCTCCACTTT.

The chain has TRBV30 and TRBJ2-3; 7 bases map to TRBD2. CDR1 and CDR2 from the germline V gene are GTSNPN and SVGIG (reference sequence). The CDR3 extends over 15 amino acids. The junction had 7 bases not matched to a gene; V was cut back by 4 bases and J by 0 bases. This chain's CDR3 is CAWNQLAPSTDTQYF. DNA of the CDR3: TGTGCCTGGAACCAACTAGCGCCGAGCACAGATACGCAGTATTTT.

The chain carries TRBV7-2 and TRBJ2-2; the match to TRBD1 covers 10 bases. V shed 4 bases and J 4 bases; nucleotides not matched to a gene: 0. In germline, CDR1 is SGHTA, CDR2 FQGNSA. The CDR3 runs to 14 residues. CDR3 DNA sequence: TGTGCCAGCAGCTGGGACAGGGGCACCGGGGAGCTGTTTTTT. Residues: CASSWDRGTGELFF.